A single sample is the source of the 13 T cell receptor beta chains below, sequenced in a study of blood T cells in healthy people across ages. A second about 6 to 11 cycle PCR used barcoded and J-beta primers. TCRdb re-called the 5' RACE reads through MiXCR, storing one row per CDR3 protein. The sample has about 1.4 million distinct CDR3 sequences, almost 60% seen once; the top ten hold under 8.5%. Source material: blood. The source is a man aged 18 to 29 in good health.

This chain connects TRBV4-3 to TRBJ2-1; 9 bases align to TRBD2. This CDR3 has 18 amino acids. The ends lost 0 bases at V and 5 bases at J; junction bases unmatched: 11. Germline-derived CDR1 and CDR2 are LGHNA and YSLEER. The CDR3 reads CASSQDRPSGAINNEQFF. As DNA, the CDR3 is TGCGCCAGCAGCCAAGATAGGCCTAGCGGGGCCATCAACAATGAGCAGTTCTTC.

This clonotype was counted a few times. This sequence joins TRBV29-1 and TRBJ2-1; D assignment may be TRBD1 or TRBD2 (6 bases each). The CDR3 is 14 amino acids. The V end was cut by 8 bases, the J end by 4 bases, with 18 bases between. CDR1 SQVTM and CDR2 ANQGSEA come from the germline V gene. DNA for the CDR3: TGCAGCCCACTTTGGGGGGCTTGGTACAATGAGCAGTTCTTC. This encodes CSPLWGAWYNEQFF.

The chain employs TRBV6-1 and TRBJ2-7; 11 positions match TRBD2. The CDR3 length is 17 residues. The V gene's germline CDR1 is MNHNS and CDR2 SASEGT. The trim removed 3 bases at V and 3 bases at J, leaving 10 bases unmatched. This CDR3 reads CASSETSGETDLYEQYF. For the CDR3, the DNA is TGTGCCAGCAGTGAGACTAGCGGGGAGACCGACCTCTACGAGCAGTACTTC.

The chain recombines TRBV28 with TRBJ2-6; the D is unclear. The CDR3 is made up of 14 amino acids. V gave up 4 bases and J gave up 2 bases, with 6 bases separating them. CDR1 MDHEN and CDR2 SYDVKM come from the germline V gene. Written as DNA, the CDR3 is TGTGCCAGCAGTTCCCCTCCTGGGGCCAACGTCCTGACTTTC. Its translation: CASSSPPGANVLTF. Full variable domain (rest looked up from reference TRBV28 and TRBJ2-6): DVKVTQSSRYLVKRTGEKVFLECVQDMDHENMFWYRQDPGLGLRLIYFSYDVKMKEKGDIPEGYSVSREKKERFSLILESASTNQTSMYLCASSSPPGANVLTFGAGSRLTVL.

This chain links TRBV20-1 with TRBJ2-3, with D unclear. Per the germline V gene, CDR1 is DFQATT and CDR2 is SNEGSKA (reference sequence). V shed 2 bases and J shed 1 base, with 13 bases lying between them. The CDR3 covers 15 residues. The CDR3 reads CSARSTAEGTDTQYF. The CDR3 coding sequence is TGCAGTGCTAGATCCACGGCAGAGGGCACAGATACGCAGTATTTT.

As to this clonotype: Germline is not matched at one junction end, which may reflect a read error. The chain links TRBV29-1 to TRBJ2-7; 9 bases align to TRBD1. Germline V gene sequence: CDR1 SQVTM, CDR2 ANQGSEA. CDR3 length equals 14 residues. This CDR3 reads CSAEDRDRVNEQYF. The CDR3, as DNA: TGCAGCGCTGAAGACCGGGACAGGGTTAACGAGCAGTACTTC.

Ten or more counts support this clonotype. The V gene is TRBV7-9, the J gene TRBJ2-7; 7 bases match TRBD1. This CDR3 comprises 12 residues. The trim removed 6 bases at V and 2 bases at J, leaving 1 base unmatched. Germline V lookup: CDR1 SEHNR, CDR2 FQNEAQ (reference sequence). This CDR3 is CASSGQAYEQYF. As DNA, the CDR3 is TGTGCCAGCAGTGGACAGGCCTACGAGCAGTACTTC.

The chain uses TRBV28 and TRBJ2-4, with a weak D call TRBD2 (6 bases). The J call may be mistaken, given a closer DNA end match to TRBJ2-7. CDR3 length: 15 residues. CDR1 MDHEN and CDR2 SYDVKM come from the germline V gene. The CDR3 loop reads CASSSIGGLSYEQYF. The DNA of the CDR3 is TGTGCCAGCAGTTCAATCGGGGGACTGTCTTACGAGCAGTACTTC.

This rearrangement joins TRBV4-1 to TRBJ2-3; perhaps TRBD2 as D (6 bases). Germline values: CDR1 MGHRA, CDR2 YSYEKL. There are 15 residues in the CDR3. Trimming took off 2 bases at V and 10 bases at J, with 19 bases between the two ends. The CDR3 sequence is CASSQQGISGDAQYF. CDR3 nucleotide sequence: TGCGCCAGCAGCCAACAGGGAATCTCGGGGGATGCGCAGTATTTT.

The genes are TRBV10-3 and TRBJ1-4; D remains ambiguous. Germline lookup yields CDR1 ENHRY and CDR2 SYGVKD. Trimming removed 0 bases at V and 8 bases at J, with 7 bases between. This CDR3 is 13 amino acids long. CDR3 sequence (DNA): TGTGCCATCAGTGAGTCGGAGAGGGAAAAACTGTTTTTT. Encoded protein: CAISESEREKLFF.

The V gene is TRBV12-3 or TRBV12-4, the J gene TRBJ1-5; 7 bases map to TRBD1. V gave up 4 bases and J gave up 3 bases; unmatched junction bases: 3. This CDR3 is 14 amino acids long. CDR3 in DNA: TGTGCCAGCAGTTCAGGGACAGTCAATCAGCCCCAGCATTTT. This translates into CASSSGTVNQPQHF.

The gene calls are TRBV4-3 and TRBJ2-3; D not certain. V gave up 4 bases and J gave up 5 bases, with 10 bases separating them. The CDR3 totals 13 residues. CDR1 is LGHNA, CDR2 YSLEER, per germline. CDR3 loop: CASSPSVGDTQYF. The CDR3 coding sequence is TGCGCCAGCAGCCCGAGCGTAGGAGATACGCAGTATTTT.

This clonotype was picked up a small number of times. The V and J genes are TRBV5-5 and TRBJ2-6, with no clear D. The CDR3 totals 19 residues. CDR1 SGHKS and CDR2 YYEKEE come from the germline V gene (reference sequence). V was clipped by 0 bases and J by 0 bases, with 16 bases between them. The CDR3 bases are TGTGCCAGCAGCTTGGTTCGCGTCCGTGTTAACTCTGGGGCCAACGTCCTGACTTTC. It is translated as CASSLVRVRVNSGANVLTF.